Presented here are 17 T cell receptor beta chains from one specimen sequenced in a study of T cell responses to AZD1222 COVID-19 vaccine. Generated by immunoSEQ multiplex PCR, the TCRdb table keeps only in-frame clones and is missing some. Of about 76,000 clones listed, more than 60% are singletons. Sample: peripheral blood, taken 28 days after the second dose of the MenACWY control vaccine. These receptors all stem from an adult who received the MenACWY meningococcal vaccine as a control.

The genes are TRBV27 and TRBJ2-3; 9 bases are a match to TRBD2. Unmatched junction bases numbered 1, after V lost 2 bases and J lost 4 bases. Germline lookup yields CDR1 MNHEY and CDR2 SMNVEV (reference sequence). The CDR3 totals 14 residues. The DNA for the CDR3 is TGTGCCAGCAGTTTAAGCGGGAGGCCAGATACGCAGTATTTT. It encodes CASSLSGRPDTQYF.

This clone was seen only a few times. This sequence joins TRBV2 and TRBJ1-1; TRBD1 agrees at 7 bases. The CDR3 totals 13 residues. Unmatched junction bases numbered 5, after V lost 7 bases and J lost 3 bases. The germline V gene encodes CDR1 SNHLY and CDR2 FYNNEI. The CDR3 protein is CASTDTGDTEAFF. DNA of the CDR3: TGTGCCAGCACAGATACAGGGGACACTGAAGCTTTCTTT. Supplemented by reference TRBV2 and TRBJ1-1, the full variable domain reads EPEVTQTPSHQVTQMGQEVILRCVPISNHLYFYWYRQILGQKVEFLVSFYNNEISEKSEIFDDQFSVERPDGSNFTLKIRSTKLEDSAMYFCASTDTGDTEAFFGQGTRLTVV.

The rearrangement links TRBV18 to TRBJ2-2; 10 bases line up with TRBD1. This CDR3 has 17 amino acids. Germline CDR1 reads KGHSH; CDR2 reads LQKENI. V lost 3 bases to trimming and J lost 2 bases; unmatched junction nucleotides: 6. The CDR3, as DNA: TGTGCCAGCTCACCTCTAAGGACAGGGGGTAACACCGGGGAGCTGTTTTTT. Amino acid sequence: CASSPLRTGGNTGELFF. Drawing the rest from reference TRBV18 and TRBJ2-2, the complete variable domain is NAGVMQNPRHLVRRRGQEARLRCSPMKGHSHVYWYRQLPEEGLKFMVYLQKENIIDESGMPKERFSAEFPKEGPSILRIQQVVRGDSAAYFCASSPLRTGGNTGELFFGEGSRLTVL.

This rearrangement joins TRBV4-1 to TRBJ1-4; D gene uncertain. The CDR3 is 16 amino acids. Trimming took off 1 base at V and 5 bases at J, with 14 bases between the two ends. The germline gives CDR1 MGHRA, CDR2 YSYEKL. CDR3 coding DNA: TGCGCCAGCAGCCAAGGCGGTTTCGAGCGCAATGAAAAACTGTTTTTT. Translation: CASSQGGFERNEKLFF.

The chain has TRBV9 and TRBJ2-3; 8 nucleotides match TRBD1. This CDR3 is 16 amino acids long. The trim removed 2 bases at V and 2 bases at J, leaving 7 bases unmatched. Germline-derived CDR1 and CDR2 are SGDLS and YYNGEE. The CDR3 coding sequence is TGTGCCAGCAGCGTTTCGGACAGGGTACCCACAGATACGCAGTATTTT. It codes for CASSVSDRVPTDTQYF.

This chain joins TRBV6-5 and TRBJ2-2; the D gene is possibly TRBD2 (6 bases). Germline V gene sequence: CDR1 MNHEY, CDR2 SVGAGI. V was cut by 8 bases and J by 3 bases, with 13 bases left in between. The CDR3 is 14 amino acids. The CDR3 loop is CASGGGIDTGELFF. CDR3 coding DNA: TGTGCCAGCGGCGGCGGGATAGACACCGGGGAGCTGTTTTTT.

The chain combines TRBV7-3 with TRBJ2-5; D gene ambiguous. The CDR3 loop spans 13 amino acids. Germline V gene data show CDR1 as SGHTA and CDR2 as FQGTGA. The ends were cut back, 1 base at V and 2 bases at J, with 5 bases in the middle. The CDR3 loop is CASSLMPQETQYF. In DNA form, the CDR3 reads TGTGCCAGCAGCTTAATGCCTCAAGAGACCCAGTACTTC.

The chain is built from TRBV30 and TRBJ2-2; no clear D gene. The CDR3 is 12 amino acids. Germline V gives CDR1 GTSNPN, CDR2 SVGIG (reference sequence). The ends were cut back, 0 bases at V and 7 bases at J, with 6 bases in the middle. CDR3 in amino acids: CAWSVIIGELFF. CDR3 nucleotides: TGTGCCTGGAGTGTGATTATCGGGGAGCTGTTTTTT.

The V and J genes are TRBV6-5 and TRBJ2-7; TRBD1 aligns across 8 bases. Germline assignment: CDR1 MNHEY and CDR2 SVGAGI. This CDR3 region has 15 residues. Trimming took 8 bases from V and 0 from J; bases not matched to a gene: 9. The CDR3: CASHYLDRGSYEQYF. The CDR3 nucleotides are TGTGCCAGCCACTACCTAGACAGGGGCTCCTACGAGCAGTACTTC.

The chain links TRBV4-3 to TRBJ2-2; 14 positions match TRBD2. J was trimmed by 8 bases and V by 4 bases; bases with no gene match: 9. The CDR3 contains 17 residues. In germline, CDR1 is LGHNA, CDR2 YSLEER. The CDR3 nucleotides read TGCGCCAGCAGCCCTTCCGGGACTAGCGGGGGAGGGGGGGAGCTGTTTTTT. This gives the protein CASSPSGTSGGGGELFF.

This chain uses TRBV28 with TRBJ2-5; D gene ambiguous. Trimming removed 3 bases from V and 5 bases from J, with 16 bases in between. This CDR3 has 15 amino acids. Germline values: CDR1 MDHEN, CDR2 SYDVKM. The CDR3 here is CASSFRRPRRETQYF. CDR3 nucleotide sequence: TGTGCCAGCAGTTTTCGGAGACCGAGGCGGGAGACCCAGTACTTC. The entire variable domain, with the rest obtained from reference TRBV28 and TRBJ2-5, is as follows: DVKVTQSSRYLVKRTGEKVFLECVQDMDHENMFWYRQDPGLGLRLIYFSYDVKMKEKGDIPEGYSVSREKKERFSLILESASTNQTSMYLCASSFRRPRRETQYFGPGTRLLVL.

CDR3 region: CASSQIRDTEAFF. CDR3 nucleotides: TGTGCCAGCAGTCAGATCCGGGACACTGAAGCTTTCTTT. The V and J genes are TRBV27 and TRBJ1-1; D uncertain. The V end was cut by 5 bases, the J end by 3 bases, with 10 bases between. CDR1 is MNHEY, CDR2 SMNVEV, per germline (reference sequence). The CDR3 is 13 amino acids.

The chain couples TRBV11-2 to TRBJ1-1; TRBD1 agrees at 9 bases. Looked up from germline, CDR1 is SGHAT and CDR2 is FQNNGV. Trimming took 1 base from V and 4 from J; bases not matched to a gene: 1. The CDR3 is 14 residues long. CDR3 region: CASSLATGGTEAFF. CDR3 DNA sequence: TGTGCCAGCAGCTTAGCGACAGGGGGCACTGAAGCTTTCTTT.

The rearrangement links TRBV19 to TRBJ1-2; the match to TRBD1 covers 7 bases. The CDR3 consists of 12 residues. V lost 4 bases to trimming and J lost 5 bases; unmatched junction nucleotides: 1. Germline values: CDR1 LNHDA, CDR2 SQIVND (reference sequence). CDR3 sequence: CASSRQGYGYTF. In nucleotides, the CDR3 is TGTGCCAGTAGTAGACAGGGTTATGGCTACACCTTC.

This chain connects TRBV5-6 to TRBJ1-1, with unresolved D. Germline-derived CDR1 and CDR2 are SGHDT and YYEEEE. The CDR3 sequence is 16 residues long. V lost 1 base to trimming and J lost 7 bases, with 20 bases between them. This CDR3 is CASSLIKVDGPNEAFF. In DNA, the CDR3 is TGTGCCAGCAGCTTGATTAAGGTGGATGGGCCCAATGAAGCTTTCTTT.

V and J are TRBV7-2 and TRBJ1-2; tentative D call: TRBD1 (5 bases). The germline V gene encodes CDR1 SGHTA and CDR2 FQGNSA. V was pared by 2 bases and J by 4 bases, with 14 bases between. This CDR3 comprises 15 residues. In DNA, the CDR3 is TGTGCCAGCAGCTTAATGAAGGGGACTAGCTATGGCTACACCTTC. Encoded protein: CASSLMKGTSYGYTF. The full variable domain, its missing parts supplied by reference TRBV7-2 and TRBJ1-2, is GAGVSQSPSNKVTEKGKDVELRCDPISGHTALYWYRQSLGQGLEFLIYFQGNSAPDKSGLPSDRFSAERTGGSVSTLTIQRTQQEDSAVYLCASSLMKGTSYGYTFGSGTRLTVV.

The genes are TRBV7-6 and TRBJ1-4; TRBD1 aligns across 8 bases. With V trimmed by 1 base and J by 7 bases, 5 bases remained unmatched. The CDR3 has 15 residues. In germline, CDR1 is SGHVS, CDR2 FNYEAQ. The CDR3 loop reads CASSLVGTGGEKLFF. The CDR3 DNA reads TGTGCCAGCAGCTTAGTGGGGACAGGAGGTGAAAAACTGTTTTTT.